Here is one T cell receptor beta chain with its context. In germline, CDR1 is MRHNA, CDR2 SNTAGT. The CDR3 spans 14 residues. V lost 4 bases, J lost 0 bases, and 7 bases lay in between. These data come from a study of T cell changes during pregnancy in multiple sclerosis. Method: immunoSEQ multiplex PCR; TCRdb's copy keeps in-frame clones and lacks some. Of some 47,000 clones in the sample, 88% were seen once. The TCR was taken from a female donor in good health, enrolled as a control in a pregnancy study. The specimen was CD8+ T cells from peripheral blood mononuclear cells, collected after pregnancy. The chain uses TRBV6-4 and TRBJ1-5; unclear D gene. In DNA, the CDR3 is TGTGCCAGCAGTGCGGAGTATAGCAATCAGCCCCAGCATTTT. It specifies CASSAEYSNQPQHF.